This TCR beta chain is drawn from a study of T-cell memory formation after mild COVID-19. This clonotype showed up many times. Its antigen is unknown. TCRdb called the 5' RACE reads again in MiXCR, with one record for every CDR3 protein. This sample has 450,000 to 650,000 distinct CDR3 sequences, with roughly 22% found just once. Broader study findings: Unconfirmed was the SARS-CoV-2 specificity of second-wave clones that peaked on day 37. Cross-reactive memory apparently joined, as some responding clones appeared in pre-infection memory.

Germline V gene sequence: CDR1 SGHTA, CDR2 FQGNSA. CDR3 length: 14 amino acids. Trimming stripped 1 base from V and 4 bases from J, with 10 bases between. This TCR was recovered from an adult woman who had mild COVID-19 (a few samples of this study predate the infection). Cell type and time point are not known. The sample consisted of PBMCs or a T cell subset sorted from them (not recorded which). The gene calls are TRBV7-2 and TRBJ1-2; D is possibly TRBD1 (5 bases). The CDR3 region is CASSLDPGLYGYTF. The DNA of the CDR3 is TGTGCCAGCAGCTTAGATCCAGGGCTCTATGGCTACACCTTC.